A single sample is the source of the 3 T cell receptor beta chains below, sequenced in a study of T cells after yellow fever vaccination. TCRdb redid the calling of the 5' RACE reads with MiXCR, one entry per CDR3 protein. The sample shows a few hundred thousand distinct CDR3 sequences, roughly 8.3% of them seen only once. This sample comprised PBMCs, obtained approximately 40 days after the first yellow fever vaccination. The receptors come from a man aged 18 to 29 who received the YFV17D yellow fever vaccine.

The chain uses TRBV7-6 and TRBJ1-1; weak D call: TRBD1 (6 bases). Germline CDR1 reads SGHVS; CDR2 reads FNYEAQ. The ends were cut back, 5 bases at V and 3 bases at J, with 13 bases in the middle. The CDR3 totals 14 residues. As DNA, the CDR3 is TGTGCCAGCAGCGGGGGCCCAGGCTACACTGAAGCTTTCTTT. This encodes CASSGGPGYTEAFF.

This clonotype was seen a handful of times. The chain carries TRBV29-1 and TRBJ2-2, with a tentative D call TRBD1 (6 bases). The V end was cut by 6 bases, the J end by 7 bases, with 12 bases between. CDR1 is SQVTM and CDR2 is ANQGSEA in the germline V gene. There are 12 residues in the CDR3. DNA of the CDR3: TGCAGCGTACAGGGCTTAGGCGGGGAGCTGTTTTTT. The encoded protein is CSVQGLGGELFF.

This clonotype was counted between two and nine times. The V call is TRBV5-1, the J call TRBJ2-5, with 9 bases aligning to TRBD2. This CDR3 spans 15 amino acids. V lost 4 bases, J lost 4 bases, and 8 bases stayed unmatched. Germline lookup yields CDR1 SGHRS and CDR2 YFSETQ. The CDR3 bases are TGCGCCAGCAGCCAAGAGCGGGGGGCTGGAGAGACCCAGTACTTC. Amino acid sequence: CASSQERGAGETQYF.